This TCR beta chain was obtained from a study of T cells in Graves' hyperthyroidism and ophthalmopathy. Amplification targeted TCR beta CDR3 regions from RNA transcripts. The primer set for the first-round RT-PCR of the TCR CDR3 was HTBI. TCRdb ran MiXCR on the multiplex PCR reads and lists one entry per CDR3 protein. Among 340,000 or so distinct CDR3 sequences listed, 21% were seen once. This clonotype came up once. Just one base apart from a much larger clone, this may be a read error. The clonotype originates from a woman between 45 and 60 years old with Graves' hyperthyroidism. The material sequenced was blood.

The CDR3, as DNA: TGTGCCAGCAGCCCTAGCGGGGGGGCGGAGACCCAGTACTTC. Its translation: CASSPSGGAETQYF. The rearrangement links TRBV6-1 to TRBJ2-5; the match to TRBD2 covers 12 bases. Unmatched junction bases numbered 4, after V lost 6 bases and J lost 5 bases. The CDR3 totals 14 residues. Germline lookup yields CDR1 MNHNS and CDR2 SASEGT.